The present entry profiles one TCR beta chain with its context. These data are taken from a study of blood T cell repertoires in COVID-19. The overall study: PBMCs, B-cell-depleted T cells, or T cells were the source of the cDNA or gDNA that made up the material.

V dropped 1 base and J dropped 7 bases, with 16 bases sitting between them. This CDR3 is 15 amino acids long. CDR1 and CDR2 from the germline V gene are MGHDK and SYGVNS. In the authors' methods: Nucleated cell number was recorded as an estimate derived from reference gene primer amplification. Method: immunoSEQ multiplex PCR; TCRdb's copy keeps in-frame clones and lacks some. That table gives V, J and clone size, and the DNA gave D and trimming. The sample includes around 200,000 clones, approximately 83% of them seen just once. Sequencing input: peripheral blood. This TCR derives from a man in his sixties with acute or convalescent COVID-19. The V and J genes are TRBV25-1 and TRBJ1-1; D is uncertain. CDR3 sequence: CASSELGGPGSEAFF. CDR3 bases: TGTGCCAGCAGTGAATTGGGAGGGCCAGGCAGTGAAGCTTTCTTT.